This section outlines one T cell receptor (beta chain) sequence together with its context. Per the original data handling: Reference gene primer amplification gave estimated nucleated cell counts. This table comes from immunoSEQ multiplex PCR, and its TCRdb copy is limited to in-frame clones, with some not included. For V, J and clone size, that table is used; D and trimming come from the DNA. The sample contains approximately 150,000 clones, approximately 91% of which appear only once. These data come from a study of blood T cell repertoires in COVID-19. Study in general: From T cells, B-cell-depleted T cells, or PBMCs came the material, which was cDNA or gDNA.

The CDR3 runs 13 residues. CDR1 is SGHDT, CDR2 YYEEEE, per germline. V lost 1 base and J lost 8; bases outside the gene matches: 0. Seattle-derived patients entered the study during active infection and were followed longitudinally. The sequence was collected from a man aged 18 to 30 with COVID-19, enrolled during active disease. The V gene is TRBV5-6, the J gene TRBJ1-6; 7 positions match TRBD1. Source material: peripheral blood. The CDR3 bases are TGTGCCAGCAGCTTGACAGGGGATTCACCCCTCCACTTT. It codes for CASSLTGDSPLHF.